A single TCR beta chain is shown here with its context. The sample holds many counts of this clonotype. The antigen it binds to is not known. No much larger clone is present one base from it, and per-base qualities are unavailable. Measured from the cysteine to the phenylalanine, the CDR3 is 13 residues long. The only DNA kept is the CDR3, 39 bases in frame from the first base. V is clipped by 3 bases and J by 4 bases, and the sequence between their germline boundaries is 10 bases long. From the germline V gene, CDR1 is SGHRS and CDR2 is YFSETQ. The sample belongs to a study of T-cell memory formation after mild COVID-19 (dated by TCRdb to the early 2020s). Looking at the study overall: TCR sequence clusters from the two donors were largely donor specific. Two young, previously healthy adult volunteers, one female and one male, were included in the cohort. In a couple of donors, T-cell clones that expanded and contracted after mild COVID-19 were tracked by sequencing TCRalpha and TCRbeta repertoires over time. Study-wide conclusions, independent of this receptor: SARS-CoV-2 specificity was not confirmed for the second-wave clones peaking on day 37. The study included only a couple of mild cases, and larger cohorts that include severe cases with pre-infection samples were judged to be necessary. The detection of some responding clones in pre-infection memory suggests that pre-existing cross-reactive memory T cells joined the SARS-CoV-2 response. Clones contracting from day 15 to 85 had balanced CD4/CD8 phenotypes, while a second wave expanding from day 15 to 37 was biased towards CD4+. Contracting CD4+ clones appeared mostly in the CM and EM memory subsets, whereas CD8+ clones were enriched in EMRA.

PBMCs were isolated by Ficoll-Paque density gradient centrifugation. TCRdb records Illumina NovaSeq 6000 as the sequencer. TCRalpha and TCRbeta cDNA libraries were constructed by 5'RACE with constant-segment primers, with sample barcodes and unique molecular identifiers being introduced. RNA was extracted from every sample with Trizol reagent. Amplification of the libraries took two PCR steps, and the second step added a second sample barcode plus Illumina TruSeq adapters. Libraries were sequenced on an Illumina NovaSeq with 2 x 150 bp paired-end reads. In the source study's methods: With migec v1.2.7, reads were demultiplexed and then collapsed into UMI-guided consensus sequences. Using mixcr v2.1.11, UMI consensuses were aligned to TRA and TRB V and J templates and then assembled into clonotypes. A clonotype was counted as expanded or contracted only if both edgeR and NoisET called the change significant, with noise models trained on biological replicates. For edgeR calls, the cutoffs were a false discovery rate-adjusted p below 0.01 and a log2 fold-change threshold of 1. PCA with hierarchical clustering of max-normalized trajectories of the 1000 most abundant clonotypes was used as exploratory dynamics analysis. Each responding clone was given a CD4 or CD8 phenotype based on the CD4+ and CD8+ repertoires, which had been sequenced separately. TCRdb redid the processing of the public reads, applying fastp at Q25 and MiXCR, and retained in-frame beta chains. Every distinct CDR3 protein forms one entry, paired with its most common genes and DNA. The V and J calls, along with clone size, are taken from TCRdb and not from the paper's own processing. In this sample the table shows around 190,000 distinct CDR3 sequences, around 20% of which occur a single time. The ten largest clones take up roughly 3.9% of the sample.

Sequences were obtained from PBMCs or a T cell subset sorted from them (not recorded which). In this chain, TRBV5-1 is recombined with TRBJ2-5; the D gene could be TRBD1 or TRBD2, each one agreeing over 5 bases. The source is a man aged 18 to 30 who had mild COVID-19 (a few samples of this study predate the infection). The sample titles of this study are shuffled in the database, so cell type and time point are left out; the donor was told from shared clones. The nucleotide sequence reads TGCGCCAGCAGCTGGGGGTCTGTAGAGACCCAGTACTTC. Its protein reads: CASSWGSVETQYF.